Each of the 28 T cell receptor beta chains below was sequenced from the same sample in a study of blood T cell repertoires in COVID-19. The assay was immunoSEQ multiplex PCR, and TCRdb's table has in-frame clones only and misses some. The repertoire includes 200,000 to 300,000 clones, about 90% of them detected once, and around 1.5% sits in the top ten. What was sequenced was peripheral blood. The receptors derive from a woman in her thirties or forties who had recovered from COVID-19.

With respect to this clone: One end of the junction varies from germline; a read error may be responsible. The chain has TRBV30 and TRBJ2-7; TRBD1 matches at 8 bases. The CDR3 loop spans 14 amino acids. In germline, CDR1 is GTSNPN, CDR2 SVGIG (reference sequence). The chain's CDR3 is CAWNPGTGSFEQYF. For the CDR3, the DNA is TGTGCCTGGAACCCCGGGACAGGCTCCTTCGAGCAGTACTTC.

The chain is built from TRBV7-9 and TRBJ2-7, with a possible D match to TRBD2 (5 bases). This CDR3 has 15 residues. Between the trimmed V and J ends, which lost 3 bases and 0 bases, there was a span of 12 bases. The germline V gene has CDR1 SEHNR and CDR2 FQNEAQ (reference sequence). CDR3 sequence (DNA): TGTGCCAGCAGCTTGGCAGGACTTGGCTCCTACGAGCAGTACTTC. This gives the protein CASSLAGLGSYEQYF.

The chain links TRBV5-4 to TRBJ2-5; 8 bases map to TRBD2. CDR1 SGHNT and CDR2 YYREEE come from the germline V gene (reference sequence). The CDR3 has 15 amino acids. J lost 0 bases, V lost 2 bases, and 3 bases had no gene match. CDR3 in amino acids: CASSFKLADQETQYF. The CDR3 DNA reads as TGTGCCAGCAGCTTCAAACTAGCGGACCAAGAGACCCAGTACTTC.

V usage is TRBV5-4 and J usage is TRBJ1-5, with no clear D. Germline V gene sequence: CDR1 SGHNT, CDR2 YYREEE (reference sequence). V was trimmed by 0 bases and J by 6 bases, leaving 10 bases between them. The CDR3 contains 14 residues. DNA of the CDR3: TGTGCCAGCAGCTTGGCGGGGTCGGCTCAGCCCCAGCATTTT. This translates into CASSLAGSAQPQHF.

V is TRBV4-3 and J is TRBJ1-2, with D possibly TRBD1 on 6 matching bases. The germline gives CDR1 LGHNA, CDR2 YSLEER. The CDR3 totals 15 residues. V was clipped by 4 bases and J by 5 bases, with 17 bases between them. This chain's CDR3 is CASSLKLGAGYGYTF. The CDR3 DNA reads TGCGCCAGCAGCCTAAAATTGGGGGCAGGGTATGGCTACACCTTC.

The chain links TRBV4-3 to TRBJ2-5, with D possibly TRBD2 on 6 matching bases. The CDR3 runs 15 residues. V was trimmed by 3 bases and J by 2 bases, leaving 13 bases between them. Germline V gene data show CDR1 as LGHNA and CDR2 as YSLEER. CDR3: CASSQQEAGQETQYF. In nucleotides, the CDR3 is TGCGCCAGCAGCCAGCAAGAGGCGGGGCAAGAGACCCAGTACTTC.

This clone was seen a few times. This chain uses TRBV10-3 with TRBJ2-2; 8 bases fit TRBD1. Germline V gene sequence: CDR1 ENHRY, CDR2 SYGVKD. Trimming cost V 7 bases and J 2 bases; bases outside gene matches: 12. The CDR3 length is 17 residues. The CDR3 is CAIKGFGTGLNTGELFF. The CDR3 bases are TGTGCCATCAAGGGTTTTGGGACAGGTCTTAACACCGGGGAGCTGTTTTTT.

The chain employs TRBV19 and TRBJ2-1; 10 bases fit TRBD1. The CDR3 contains 14 residues. Trimming took 7 bases from V and 4 from J; bases not matched to a gene: 4. The germline CDR1 and CDR2 sequences are LNHDA and SQIVND (reference sequence). CDR3 loop: CASKRGQGYNEQFF. DNA of the CDR3: TGTGCCAGTAAAAGGGGACAGGGGTACAATGAGCAGTTCTTC. The entire variable domain, with the rest obtained from reference TRBV19 and TRBJ2-1, is as follows: DGGITQSPKYLFRKEGQNVTLSCEQNLNHDAMYWYRQDPGQGLRLIYYSQIVNDFQKGDIAEGYSVSREKKESFPLTVTSAQKNPTAFYLCASKRGQGYNEQFFGPGTRLTVL.

V gene TRBV6-5 combines with J gene TRBJ2-7; 10 bases align to TRBD1. CDR1 MNHEY and CDR2 SVGAGI come from the germline V gene. CDR3 length: 16 amino acids. Unmatched junction bases numbered 7, after V lost 2 bases and J lost 3 bases. DNA for the CDR3: TGTGCCAGCAGTTACCAACGCCGGGACAGGGGCTACGAGCAGTACTTC. This encodes CASSYQRRDRGYEQYF.

The J gene is TRBJ2-5, the V gene TRBV24-1; D not resolved. Trimming stripped 4 bases from V and 4 bases from J, with 15 bases between. The CDR3 consists of 15 residues. The V gene's germline CDR1 is KGHDR and CDR2 SFDVKD. The CDR3 sequence: CATSDSATSGETQYF. As DNA, the CDR3 is TGTGCCACCAGTGACTCCGCCACCTCGGGAGAGACCCAGTACTTC.

This chain uses TRBV7-9 with TRBJ2-1, with D maybe TRBD2 (6 bases). The germline V and J ends were trimmed by 1 base and 8 bases, with 15 bases remaining between them. Germline CDR1 and CDR2: SEHNR and FQNEAQ (reference sequence). There are 15 residues in the CDR3. CDR3 sequence: CASSLEDRAGDEQFF. As DNA, the CDR3 is TGTGCCAGCAGCTTAGAGGACCGAGCGGGCGATGAGCAGTTCTTC.

This clone has a single count. This chain joins TRBV5-4 and TRBJ1-3; 10 bases are shared with TRBD1. The CDR3 contains 17 residues. Looked up from germline, CDR1 is SGHNT and CDR2 is YYREEE (reference sequence). The V and J ends lost 5 bases and 1 base, in that order; junction bases with no gene match: 9. CDR3 DNA sequence: TGTGCCAGCAGTAAGGATCCGGGACAGGGGTCTGGAAACACCATATATTTT. Its protein is CASSKDPGQGSGNTIYF. Supplemented by reference TRBV5-4 and TRBJ1-3, the full variable domain reads ETGVTQSPTHLIKTRGQQVTLRCSSQSGHNTVSWYQQALGQGPQFIFQYYREEENGRGNFPPRFSGLQFPNYSSELNVNALELDDSALYLCASSKDPGQGSGNTIYFGEGSWLTVV.

This sequence joins TRBV2 and TRBJ1-3; D gene uncertain. Germline loops: CDR1 SNHLY, CDR2 FYNNEI. CDR3 length: 15 residues. V shed 5 bases and J shed 0 bases, with 11 bases lying between them. CDR3 amino acids: CASSPREVSGNTIYF. Written as DNA, the CDR3 is TGTGCCAGCAGTCCCCGAGAGGTCTCTGGAAACACCATATATTTT.

With respect to this clone: This sample includes further DNA sequences coding for the same CDR3. V gene TRBV6-5 combines with J gene TRBJ1-2; unclear D gene. The germline V gene encodes CDR1 MNHEY and CDR2 SVGAGI. The CDR3 extends over 13 amino acids. Deletions cut 6 bases from V and 0 bases from J, with 8 bases between. The CDR3 bases are TGTGCCAGCAGCCGCGACTCTAACTATGGCTACACCTTC. This gives the protein CASSRDSNYGYTF.

The genes are TRBV13 and TRBJ2-3, with 11 bases lining up with TRBD1. Germline V gene lookup returns CDR1 PRHDT and CDR2 FYEKMQ (reference sequence). V shed 5 bases and J 6 bases; nucleotides not matched to a gene: 4. The CDR3 has 14 amino acids. Written as DNA, the CDR3 is TGTGCCAGCAGCCCGGACAGGGGGCAGGATACGCAGTATTTT. This sequence encodes CASSPDRGQDTQYF.

CDR3 residues: CASSFRGQDTQYF. DNA for the CDR3: TGTGCCAGCAGTTTCAGGGGTCAAGATACGCAGTATTTT. The chain employs TRBV27 and TRBJ2-3, with TRBD1 as a possible D gene (6 bases). The CDR3 runs to 13 residues. Per the germline V gene, CDR1 is MNHEY and CDR2 is SMNVEV (reference sequence). Trimming left V 3 bases short and J 5 bases short, with 9 bases between.

The CDR3 here is CASSLGPQGSEQYF. CDR3 nucleotide sequence: TGTGCCAGCAGTCTAGGCCCCCAGGGGAGCGAGCAGTACTTC. The rearrangement joins TRBV27 to TRBJ2-7; TRBD1 might be the D (6 bases). Germline V gene data show CDR1 as MNHEY and CDR2 as SMNVEV (reference sequence). V was cut by 5 bases and J by 6 bases, with 17 bases left in between. The CDR3 consists of 14 residues.

The genes are TRBV5-1 and TRBJ1-1; the match to TRBD1 covers 7 bases. V dropped 0 bases and J dropped 3; count of bases not matched to a gene: 14. This CDR3 spans 18 amino acids. Germline V gene lookup returns CDR1 SGHRS and CDR2 YFSETQ. The CDR3 spells CASSLEVRGPSRDTEAFF. The DNA for the CDR3 is TGCGCCAGCAGCTTGGAAGTGAGGGGGCCCTCCCGGGACACTGAAGCTTTCTTT.

The rearrangement links TRBV21-1 to TRBJ1-3; TRBD1 is the table's D call and was not checked against the DNA. TRBV21-1 is listed as a pseudogene. This CDR3 is 14 amino acids long. Written as DNA, the CDR3 is TGTGCCAGCAGCTCTACAGGGCGGGGAAACACCATATATTTT. This sequence encodes CASSSTGRGNTIYF.

The gene calls are TRBV18 and TRBJ1-6; the D is unclear. The V and J ends lost 0 bases and 14 bases respectively, with 11 bases between them. Germline assignment: CDR1 KGHSH and CDR2 LQKENI. The CDR3 has 13 residues. As DNA, the CDR3 is TGTGCCAGCTCACCACCGGGCGCCGGGACCCTCCACTTT. Amino acids: CASSPPGAGTLHF.

This clone was detected only once. The rearrangement links TRBV7-2 to TRBJ2-5, with D possibly matching TRBD1 (6 bases). CDR3 length equals 13 residues. The germline V gene encodes CDR1 SGHTA and CDR2 FQGNSA. Trimming took off 4 bases at V and 2 bases at J, with 8 bases between the two ends. CDR3 loop: CASSSGQQETQYF. Written as DNA, the CDR3 is TGTGCCAGCAGCTCCGGACAGCAAGAGACCCAGTACTTC.

This clone was counted between two and nine times. The DNA of the CDR3 is TGTGCCAGTAGTATAGATGCGACACACGCTCGGACCCAGTACTTC. Its translation: CASSIDATHARTQYF. The rearrangement uses TRBV19 and TRBJ2-5; D not certain. V dropped 0 bases and J dropped 7 bases, with 15 bases sitting between them. This CDR3 region has 15 residues. In germline, CDR1 is LNHDA, CDR2 SQIVND (reference sequence). The full variable domain, with the rest looked up from reference TRBV19 and TRBJ2-5, is DGGITQSPKYLFRKEGQNVTLSCEQNLNHDAMYWYRQDPGQGLRLIYYSQIVNDFQKGDIAEGYSVSREKKESFPLTVTSAQKNPTAFYLCASSIDATHARTQYFGPGTRLLVL.

CDR3 residues: CAITSDSSGNTIYF. CDR3 coding DNA: TGTGCCATCACCTCGGACAGCTCTGGAAACACCATATATTTT. This chain uses TRBV10-3 with TRBJ1-3, with D possibly being TRBD1 (6 bases). The germline V gene has CDR1 ENHRY and CDR2 SYGVKD. The CDR3 runs 14 residues. Trimming removed 7 bases at V and 0 bases at J, with 10 bases between.

V gene TRBV9 combines with J gene TRBJ2-3; 11 bases match TRBD2. Trimming cost V 0 bases and J 11 bases; bases outside gene matches: 11. CDR1 SGDLS and CDR2 YYNGEE come from the germline V gene. The length of the CDR3 is 16 residues. The CDR3 protein is CASSVASGGLTWGQYF. The DNA for the CDR3 is TGTGCCAGCAGCGTAGCTAGCGGGGGGCTCACCTGGGGGCAGTATTTT.

The V gene is TRBV6-5, the J gene TRBJ2-7, with TRBD1 identical over 10 bases. Germline values: CDR1 MNHEY, CDR2 SVGAGI. The ends lost 6 bases at V and 1 base at J; junction bases unmatched: 3. There are 14 residues in the CDR3. The CDR3, as DNA: TGTGCCAGCAGGACAGGGGGCGGATCCTACGAGCAGTACTTC. Encoded protein: CASRTGGGSYEQYF.

A remark on this clone: The junction departs from the called germline gene at one end, perhaps through a read error. V usage is TRBV7-7 and J usage is TRBJ2-1, with D perhaps matching TRBD2 (6 bases). The CDR3 sequence is 15 residues long. From germline, CDR1 is SSHAT and CDR2 FNYEAQ (reference sequence). CDR3 DNA sequence: TGTGCTAGCAGCCTGGGGACTGACCCGTGGAATGAGCAGTTCTTC. Amino acids: CASSLGTDPWNEQFF.

The CDR3 region has the DNA TGTGCCAGCACCCATTGGGGGGACAGGGGTTACAATGAGCAGTTCTTC. Translated: CASTHWGDRGYNEQFF. This sequence joins TRBV27 and TRBJ2-1, with 10 bases fitting TRBD1. From germline, CDR1 is MNHEY and CDR2 SMNVEV (reference sequence). The CDR3 is 16 residues long. V shed 7 bases, J shed 4 bases, and the junction held 10 bases outside the gene matches.

This rearrangement joins TRBV6-5 to TRBJ2-1, with D perhaps matching TRBD2 (6 bases). V lost 6 bases to trimming and J lost 3 bases, with 15 bases between them. The CDR3 consists of 15 residues. The germline V gene has CDR1 MNHEY and CDR2 SVGAGI. Here the CDR3 reads CASSARQGGYNEQFF. The CDR3 DNA follows: TGTGCCAGCAGCGCGAGGCAGGGAGGCTACAATGAGCAGTTCTTC.